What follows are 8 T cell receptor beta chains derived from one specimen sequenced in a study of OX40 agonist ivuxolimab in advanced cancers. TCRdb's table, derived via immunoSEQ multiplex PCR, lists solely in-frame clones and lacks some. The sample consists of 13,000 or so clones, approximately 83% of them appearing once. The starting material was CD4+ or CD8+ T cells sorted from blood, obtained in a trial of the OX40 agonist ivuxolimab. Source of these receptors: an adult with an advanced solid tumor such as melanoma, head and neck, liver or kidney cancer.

DNA for the CDR3: TGTGCCAGCAGTTACTCGGGGGCAGGGGGCTACGAGCAGTACTTC. Its translation is CASSYSGAGGYEQYF. This rearrangement joins TRBV6-5 to TRBJ2-7, with 7 nucleotides matching TRBD1. V shed 0 bases, J shed 3 bases, and the junction held 5 bases outside the gene matches. Germline V lookup: CDR1 MNHEY, CDR2 SVGAGI. The CDR3 contains 15 residues.

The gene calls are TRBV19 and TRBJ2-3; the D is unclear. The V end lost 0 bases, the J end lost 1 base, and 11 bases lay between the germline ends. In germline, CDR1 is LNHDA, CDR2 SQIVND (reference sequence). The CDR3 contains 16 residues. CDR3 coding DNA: TGTGCCAGTAGTATAGACAGGTCCGGCCGCACAGATACGCAGTATTTT. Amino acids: CASSIDRSGRTDTQYF.

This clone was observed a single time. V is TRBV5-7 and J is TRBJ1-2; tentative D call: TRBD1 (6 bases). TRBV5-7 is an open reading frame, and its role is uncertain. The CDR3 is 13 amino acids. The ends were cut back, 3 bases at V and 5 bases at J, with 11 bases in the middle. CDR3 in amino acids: CASSSQGVYGYTF. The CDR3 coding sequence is TGTGCCAGCAGCTCACAGGGTGTTTATGGCTACACCTTC.

CDR3 loop: CATAGGNTIYF. CDR3 sequence (DNA): TGTGCCACGGCGGGAGGAAACACCATATATTTT. The V gene is TRBV5-4, the J gene TRBJ1-3; no reliable D call. V shed 9 bases and J shed 4 bases, with 8 bases lying between them. The CDR3 covers 11 residues. Germline loops: CDR1 SGHNT, CDR2 YYREEE (reference sequence).

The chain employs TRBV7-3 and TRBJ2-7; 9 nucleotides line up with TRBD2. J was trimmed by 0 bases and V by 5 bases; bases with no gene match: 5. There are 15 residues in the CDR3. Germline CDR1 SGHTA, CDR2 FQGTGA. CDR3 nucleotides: TGTGCCAGCAGCCCTCCGACTAGCGGCTCCTACGAGCAGTACTTC. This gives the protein CASSPPTSGSYEQYF. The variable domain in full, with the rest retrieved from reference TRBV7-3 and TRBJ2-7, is GAGVSQTPSNKVTEKGKYVELRCDPISGHTALYWYRQSLGQGPEFLIYFQGTGAADDSGLPNDRFFAVRPEGSVSTLKIQRTERGDSAVYLCASSPPTSGSYEQYFGPGTRLTVT.

CDR3: CASSLGYIGLGTDTQYF. CDR3 nucleotide sequence: TGTGCCAGCAGCTTGGGGTATATTGGCCTGGGCACAGATACGCAGTATTTT. This rearrangement joins TRBV5-4 to TRBJ2-3; D is undetermined. CDR3 size: 17 residues. The V gene lost 0 bases and the J gene lost 1 base, with 15 bases spanning the gap. Germline CDR1 is SGHNT and CDR2 is YYREEE (reference sequence).

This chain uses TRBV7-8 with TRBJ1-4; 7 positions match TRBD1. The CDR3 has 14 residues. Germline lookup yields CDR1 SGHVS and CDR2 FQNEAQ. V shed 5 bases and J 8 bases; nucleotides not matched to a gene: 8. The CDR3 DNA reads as TGTGCCAGCAGCCCCACGGAGGGGGCGGAAAAACTGTTTTTT. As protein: CASSPTEGAEKLFF.

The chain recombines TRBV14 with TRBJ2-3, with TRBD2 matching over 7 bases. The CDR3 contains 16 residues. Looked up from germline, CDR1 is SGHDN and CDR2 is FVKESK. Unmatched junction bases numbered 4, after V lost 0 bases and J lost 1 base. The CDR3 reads CASSQDWGGGTDTQYF. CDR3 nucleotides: TGTGCCAGCAGCCAAGATTGGGGGGGAGGCACAGATACGCAGTATTTT.